The rows below give T cell receptor beta chains drawn from one sample of a study of blood T cell repertoires in COVID-19. Method: immunoSEQ multiplex PCR; TCRdb's copy keeps in-frame clones and lacks some. The sample lists approximately 240,000 clones, less than 90% seen once, with 3% to 3.5% in the top ten. Sample: PBMCs or T cells enriched from blood (not recorded which). The receptors derive from a woman between 50 and 59 years old in a cohort exposed to, infected with or recovered from COVID-19 (not recorded which). CDR3s include the opening cysteine and the closing phenylalanine or tryptophan. D genes are given only for firm matches. Clone size, where shown, is once, few, many, or a class for clones that have expanded.

clone_size j_call d_call v_call cdr3_nt cdr3_aa
. TRBJ1-2 TRBD1 TRBV5-6 TGTGCCAGCAGCTTTTTACCAGGGGGCCAAGGCTACACCTTC CASSFLPGGQGYTF
once TRBJ2-5 TRBD2 TRBV5-4 TGTGCCAGCAGCTCCCGAGGCGGGGGACCGGGCCACTTC CASSSRGGGPGHF
. TRBJ2-2 TRBD1 TRBV4-3 TGCGCCAGCGGGACAGGGTCGGGCACCGGGGAGCTGTTTTTT CASGTGSGTGELFF
. TRBJ1-3 . TRBV7-9 TGTGCCAGCAGCTTAGGGGCAGCCAGCTCTGGAAACACCATATATTTT CASSLGAASSGNTIYF
. TRBJ2-1 TRBD1 TRBV7-6 TGTGCCAGCACCACAGGGGGCTCTGAGCAGTTCTTC CASTTGGSEQFF
few TRBJ2-7 . TRBV28 TGTGCCAGCGCAACCCCGGGCCGGGGGGCTTACGAGCAGTACTTC CASATPGRGAYEQYF
. TRBJ2-7 TRBD2 TRBV19 TGTGCCAGTAGTATTTGGGGGGGAAACGAGCAGTACTTC CASSIWGGNEQYF
. TRBJ2-7 . TRBV9 TGTGCCAGCAGCTCAGAGGGACTGCCCTTTTACGAGCAGTACTTC CASSSEGLPFYEQYF
. TRBJ1-4 . TRBV19 TGTGCCTCCGTGGGCAGGGGCCCAACTAATGAAAAACTGTTTTTT CASVGRGPTNEKLFF
once TRBJ1-3 . TRBV15 TGTGCCACCAGCAGAGATCTCACAGGGATCGCTGGAAACACCATATATTTT CATSRDLTGIAGNTIYF
. TRBJ1-5 . TRBV5-1 TGCGCCAGCAGCTTGGGAGGGTTAAATCAGCCCCAGCATTTT CASSLGGLNQPQHF
. TRBJ1-2 . TRBV28 TGTGCCAGCAGTTTAGTGGCTCAATCACGCTACACCTTC CASSLVAQSRYTF
. TRBJ1-1 TRBD1 TRBV30 TGTGCCTGGAGTTTAGGACAGGGGGCCACTGAAGCTTTCTTT CAWSLGQGATEAFF
. TRBJ2-1 . TRBV10-3 TGTGCCATCAGTCCCACAGTAGGTGAGCAGTTCTTC CAISPTVGEQFF
. TRBJ1-5 . TRBV18 TGTGCCAGCTCACCATCGAGGCCCGGGGTTTGGAATCAGCCCCAGCATTTT CASSPSRPGVWNQPQHF
. TRBJ2-5 . TRBV7-5 TGTGCCAGAAGCTTAATAAACCCATTCGGCGGAAAGTACCAAGAGACCCAGTACTTC CARSLINPFGGKYQETQYF
. TRBJ2-1 . TRBV28 TGTGCCAGCAGTTTACGCAGAGAGCAGTTCTTC CASSLRREQFF
few TRBJ2-2 TRBD1 TRBV7-2 TGTGCCAGCACGGCGAGGGACAGGGGCTCTAACGCCGGGGAGCTGTTTTTT CASTARDRGSNAGELFF
. TRBJ2-1 TRBD2 TRBV4-3 TGCGCCAGCAGCGCGCGGGGGACTGAGCAGTTCTTC CASSARGTEQFF
few TRBJ2-7 TRBD1 TRBV29-1 TGCAGCGGGGGACAGGGGAACGAGCAGTACTTC CSGGQGNEQYF
. TRBJ1-2 . TRBV4-2 TGTGCCAGCAGCCAAGATCTAAGGACAGATTCCCCCTATGGCTACACCTTC CASSQDLRTDSPYGYTF
. TRBJ2-5 TRBD1 TRBV5-4 TGTGCCAGCAGCTTGGTGGGACAGGGACAAGAGACCCAGTACTTC CASSLVGQGQETQYF
. TRBJ2-5 TRBD2 TRBV7-2 TGTGCCAGCAGCAAAACTAGCGGGGGGGGAGAGACCCAGTACTTC CASSKTSGGGETQYF
. TRBJ2-7 TRBD2 TRBV11-2 TGTGCCAGCAGTTCACTTGGGACTAGCCCGGTCTACGAGCAGTACTTC CASSSLGTSPVYEQYF
once TRBJ1-1 TRBD1 TRBV9 TGTGCCAGCAGCGTAGAAGTACAGGGGGACACTGAAGCTTTCTTT CASSVEVQGDTEAFF
. TRBJ2-7 . TRBV7-9 TGTGCCAGCAGCCCACGAATAGCCGAAGTCTACGAGCAGTACTTC CASSPRIAEVYEQYF
few TRBJ1-2 . TRBV5-1 TGCGCCAGCAGCGAACCCTCGGGGGGATCGGGCTACACCTTC CASSEPSGGSGYTF
. TRBJ2-5 . TRBV3-1/TRBV3-2 TGTGCCAGCAGCCAAGGGGCGGGCTTTCAAGAGACCCAGTACTTC CASSQGAGFQETQYF
. TRBJ2-6 . TRBV4-3 TGCGCCAGCAGCCAAGTTTATACAGGGAATGGGGCCAACGTCCTGACTTTC CASSQVYTGNGANVLTF
. TRBJ2-7 . TRBV10-3 TGTGCCATCAGTCCAGGGGAGGGCTACGAGCAGTACTTC CAISPGEGYEQYF
once TRBJ1-1 . TRBV24-1 TGTGCCACTTCCGTTGGGGGCGCGAACACTGAAGCTTTCTTT CATSVGGANTEAFF
. TRBJ1-6 TRBD1 TRBV6-6 TGTGCCAGCAGTTACTCGGGTCAGGGGGCGCCCCCCCTCCACTTT CASSYSGQGAPPLHF
. TRBJ2-5 TRBD2 TRBV5-4 TGTGCCGCCGCTGTAGCGGGGGGTAGGGAGACCCAGTACTTC CAAAVAGGRETQYF
. TRBJ2-7 TRBD1 TRBV14 TGTGCCAGCAGCCAAGAGTACGGGACAGCGACCTACGAGCAGTACTTC CASSQEYGTATYEQYF
. TRBJ2-6 . TRBV7-7 TGTGCTAGCAGCCCTCGGCGGGATTCTGGGGCCAACGTCCTGACTTTC CASSPRRDSGANVLTF
. TRBJ1-5 . TRBV12-5 TGTGCTAGTGGCCTCACAGGGAAGGTTCCCCCCCAGCATTTT CASGLTGKVPPQHF
. TRBJ2-3 TRBD2 TRBV5-1 TGCGCCAGCAGCTCAGGACTAGCGGGGGCCACAGATACGCAGTATTTT CASSSGLAGATDTQYF
. TRBJ2-7 . TRBV11-2 TGTGCCAGCAGCTTAGCCGGATTGGAGGGTGCGCAGTACTTC CASSLAGLEGAQYF
. TRBJ1-2 TRBD1 TRBV7-6 TGTGCCAGCAGCTCCATGGAGGCCAGGGGGCTTACTGGCTACACCTTC CASSSMEARGLTGYTF
. TRBJ2-4 TRBD1 TRBV2 TGTGCCAGCAGGGGGGGACAGGTAGCCAAAAACATTCAGTACTTC CASRGGQVAKNIQYF
. TRBJ2-1 TRBD2 TRBV24-1 TGTGCCACCAGTGACCCACCGGGGGGAGGAGTGGTCCATGAGCAGTTCTTC CATSDPPGGGVVHEQFF
. TRBJ2-1 . TRBV27 TGTGCCAGCAGTTTATCCGGGGTCTCCTACAATGAGCAGTTCTTC CASSLSGVSYNEQFF
. TRBJ1-2 . TRBV7-2 TGTGCCAGCAGCTTACTCGCTAACTATGGCTACACCTTC CASSLLANYGYTF
. TRBJ1-1 . TRBV7-9 TGTGCCAGCAGCTTAAGGAGGGATTCGTCTGAAGCTTTCTTT CASSLRRDSSEAFF
once TRBJ2-1 TRBD2 TRBV7-9 TGTGCCAGCACACAGGCCGGGGGGAGGTACAATGAGCAGTTCTTC CASTQAGGRYNEQFF
few TRBJ1-4 . TRBV4-2 TGTGCCAGCAGCCAAGATAGAGGGGGGGAACTGTTTTTT CASSQDRGGELFF
. TRBJ1-1 . TRBV12-3/TRBV12-4 TGTGCCAGCAGTCCCAGCCCCCAGGGTGAAGCTTTCTTT CASSPSPQGEAFF
. TRBJ1-1 TRBD1 TRBV19 TGTGCCAGTAGTACCATTCCGGGACAGGGGACCGAAGCTTTCTTT CASSTIPGQGTEAFF
. TRBJ1-1 . TRBV28 TGTGCCAGCAGCCCTGTACAAAGGGGGGCTTTCTTT CASSPVQRGAFF
. TRBJ2-7 . TRBV5-4 TGTGCCAGCAGCTTGATCGGTTACGAGCAGTACTTC CASSLIGYEQYF
. TRBJ2-2 TRBD2 TRBV5-1 TGCGCCAGCAGCAAGGGACTAGCGGGGGGGCGACGGGACACCGGGGAGCTGTTTTTT CASSKGLAGGRRDTGELFF
. TRBJ1-2 TRBD1 TRBV25-1 TGTGCCAGCAGTGGTTGGGACAGGGGCGGCTATGGCTACACCTTC CASSGWDRGGYGYTF
. TRBJ1-2 . TRBV2 TGTGCCAGCAACCCTCGGACGTCGGGAAACTATGGCTACACCTTC CASNPRTSGNYGYTF
. TRBJ1-3 . TRBV20-1 TGCAGTGCTAGTCTGGGGCCTACGACAAACACCATATATTTT CSASLGPTTNTIYF
. TRBJ2-1 . TRBV27 TGTGCCAGCAGTTTATGGCCTCGGACTCCTGTCCGGAATGAGCAGTTCTTC CASSLWPRTPVRNEQFF
. TRBJ2-2 TRBD1 TRBV29-1 TGCAGCGTCAACAGGGGCAGAACCGGGGAGCTGTTTTTT CSVNRGRTGELFF
. TRBJ1-4 TRBD1 TRBV5-1 TGCGCCAGCAGCTTGGCCGGGACAGGGGATGAAAAACTGTTTTTT CASSLAGTGDEKLFF
. TRBJ1-5 . TRBV12-3/TRBV12-4 TGTGCCAGCAGTTCCTTTAGCAATCAGCCCCAGCATTTT CASSSFSNQPQHF
. TRBJ2-5 TRBD2 TRBV5-1 TGCGCCAGCAGCCGGGCGTCGGCTAGCGGGATGGTTGAAGGAGAGACCCAGTACTTC CASSRASASGMVEGETQYF
. TRBJ1-2 TRBD1 TRBV7-2 TGTGCCAGCAGCCCAGGAGGGGGCTCTAACTATGGCTACACCTTC CASSPGGGSNYGYTF